This record concerns one T cell receptor beta chain sequence. The data were obtained in a study of blood T cell repertoires in COVID-19. CDR1 and CDR2 (germline): MNHEY, SMNVEV (reference sequence). Trimming pared 0 bases from V and 2 bases from J, leaving 8 bases between. The CDR3 is 14 residues long. Cohorts were assigned according to the clinical history that participants reported. Assay: immunoSEQ multiplex PCR; the TCRdb copy retains only in-frame clones and omits some. The table lists about 300,000 clones, approximately 90% of them singletons. Sequencing input: PBMCs or T cells enriched from blood (not recorded which). This receptor was identified in a man aged 25 to 40 who had recovered from COVID-19. The V gene is TRBV27, the J gene TRBJ2-7, with D unresolved. CDR3 region: CASSLSLPTYEQYF. The DNA of the CDR3 is TGTGCCAGCAGTTTATCTCTACCGACCTACGAGCAGTACTTC.